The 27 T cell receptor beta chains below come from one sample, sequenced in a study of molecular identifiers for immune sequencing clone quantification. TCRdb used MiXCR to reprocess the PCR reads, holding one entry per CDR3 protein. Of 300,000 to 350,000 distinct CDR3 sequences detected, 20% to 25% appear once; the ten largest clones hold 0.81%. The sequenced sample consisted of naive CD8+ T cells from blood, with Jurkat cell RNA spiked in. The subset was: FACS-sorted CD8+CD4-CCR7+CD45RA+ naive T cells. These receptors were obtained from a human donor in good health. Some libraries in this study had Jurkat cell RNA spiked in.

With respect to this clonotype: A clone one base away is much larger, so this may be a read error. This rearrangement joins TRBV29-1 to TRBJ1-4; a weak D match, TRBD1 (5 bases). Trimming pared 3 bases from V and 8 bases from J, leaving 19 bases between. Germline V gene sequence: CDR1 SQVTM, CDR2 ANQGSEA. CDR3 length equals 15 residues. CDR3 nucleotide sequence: TGCAGCGTTGAGGGGTTGGGACGGGGAGGCGAAAAACTGTTTTTT. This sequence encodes CSVEGLGRGGEKLFF.

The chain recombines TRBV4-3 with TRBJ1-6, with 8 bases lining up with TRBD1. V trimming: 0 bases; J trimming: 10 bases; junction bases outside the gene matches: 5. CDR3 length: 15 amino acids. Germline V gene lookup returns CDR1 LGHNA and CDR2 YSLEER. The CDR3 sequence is CASSQDRTGRSPLHF. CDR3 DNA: TGCGCCAGCAGCCAAGATCGGACAGGGCGGTCACCCCTCCACTTT.

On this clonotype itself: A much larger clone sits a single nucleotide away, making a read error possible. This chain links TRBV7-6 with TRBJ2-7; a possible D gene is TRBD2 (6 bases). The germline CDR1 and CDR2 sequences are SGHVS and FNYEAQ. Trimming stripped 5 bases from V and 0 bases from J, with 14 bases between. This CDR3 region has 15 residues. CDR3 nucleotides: TGTGCCAGCAGCGCCGGGGGACTTGCCTCCTACGAGCAGTACTTC. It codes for CASSAGGLASYEQYF.

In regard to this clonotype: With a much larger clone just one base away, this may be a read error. As DNA, the CDR3 is TGTGCCAGCAGCTTGGGACAAACCCTAGGTAGCGGGATATACAAGCAGTACTTC. Translated, it gives CASSLGQTLGSGIYKQYF. The chain combines TRBV5-3 with TRBJ2-7, with 8 bases aligning to TRBD2. TRBV5-3 is annotated as an ORF whose role is uncertain. The CDR3 covers 18 residues.

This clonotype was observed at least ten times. The CDR3 region is CASTAGPGPYEQYF. The CDR3, as DNA: TGTGCCAGCACCGCTGGGCCAGGGCCGTACGAGCAGTACTTC. V usage is TRBV7-9 and J usage is TRBJ2-7; perhaps TRBD1 as D (5 bases). The germline V and J ends were trimmed by 7 bases and 4 bases, with 17 bases remaining between them. The germline V gene has CDR1 SEHNR and CDR2 FQNEAQ (reference sequence). This CDR3 has 14 amino acids. Full variable domain (remainder filled in from reference TRBV7-9 and TRBJ2-7): DTGVSQNPRHKITKRGQNVTFRCDPISEHNRLYWYRQTLGQGPEFLTYFQNEAQLEKSRLLSDRFSAERPKGSFSTLEIQRTEQGDSAMYLCASTAGPGPYEQYFGPGTRLTVT.

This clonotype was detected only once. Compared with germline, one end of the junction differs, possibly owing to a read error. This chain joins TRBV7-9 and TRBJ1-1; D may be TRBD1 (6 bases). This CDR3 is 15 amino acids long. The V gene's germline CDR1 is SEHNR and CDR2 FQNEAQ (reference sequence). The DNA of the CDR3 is TGTGCCAGCAGCCCCGCGGGGGCCCGGAACACTGGAGCTTTCTTT. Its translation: CASSPAGARNTGAFF.

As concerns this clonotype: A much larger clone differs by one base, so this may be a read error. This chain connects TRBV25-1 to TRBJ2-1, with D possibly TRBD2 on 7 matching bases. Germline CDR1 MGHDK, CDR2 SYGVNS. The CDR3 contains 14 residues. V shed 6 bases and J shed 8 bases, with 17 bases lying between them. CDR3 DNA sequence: TGTGCCAGCAGCGAAAGGGGGGAGGGCCATGAGCAGTTCTTC. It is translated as CASSERGEGHEQFF. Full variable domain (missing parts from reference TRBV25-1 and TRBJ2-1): EADIYQTPRYLVIGTGKKITLECSQTMGHDKMYWYQQDPGMELHLIHYSYGVNSTEKGDLSSESTVSRIRTEHFPLTLESARPSHTSQYLCASSERGEGHEQFFGPGTRLTVL.

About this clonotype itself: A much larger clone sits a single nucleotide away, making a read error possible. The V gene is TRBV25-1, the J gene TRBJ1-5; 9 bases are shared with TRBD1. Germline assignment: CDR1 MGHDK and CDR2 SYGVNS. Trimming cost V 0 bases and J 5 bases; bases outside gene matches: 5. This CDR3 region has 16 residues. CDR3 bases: TGTGCCAGCAGTGAATACGGGACAGGGTTTGATCAGCCCCAGCATTTT. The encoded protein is CASSEYGTGFDQPQHF.

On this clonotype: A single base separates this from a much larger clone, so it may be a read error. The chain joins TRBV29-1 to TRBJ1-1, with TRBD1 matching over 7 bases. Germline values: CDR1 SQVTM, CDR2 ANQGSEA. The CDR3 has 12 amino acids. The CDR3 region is CSVPGGGTKAFF. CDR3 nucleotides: TGCAGCGTTCCAGGGGGGGGCACTAAAGCTTTCTTT. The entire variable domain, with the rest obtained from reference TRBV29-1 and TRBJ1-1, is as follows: SAVISQKPSRDICQRGTSLTIQCQVDSQVTMMFWYRQQPGQSLTLIATANQGSEATYESGFVIDKFPISRPNLTFSTLTVSNMSPEDSSIYLCSVPGGGTKAFFGQGTRLTVV.

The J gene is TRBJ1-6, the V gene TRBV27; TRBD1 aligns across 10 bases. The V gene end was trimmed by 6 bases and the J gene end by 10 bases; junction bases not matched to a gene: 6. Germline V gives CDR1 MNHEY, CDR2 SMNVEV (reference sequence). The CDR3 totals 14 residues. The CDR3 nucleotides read TGTGCCAGCAGATTGACAGGGGGCGAATCACCCCTCCACTTT. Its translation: CASRLTGGESPLHF.

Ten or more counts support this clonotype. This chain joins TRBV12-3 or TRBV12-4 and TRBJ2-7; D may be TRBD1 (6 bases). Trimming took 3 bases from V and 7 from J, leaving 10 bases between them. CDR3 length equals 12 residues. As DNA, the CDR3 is TGTGCCAGCAGTTTCGCGACAGGAGAGCAGTACTTC. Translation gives CASSFATGEQYF.

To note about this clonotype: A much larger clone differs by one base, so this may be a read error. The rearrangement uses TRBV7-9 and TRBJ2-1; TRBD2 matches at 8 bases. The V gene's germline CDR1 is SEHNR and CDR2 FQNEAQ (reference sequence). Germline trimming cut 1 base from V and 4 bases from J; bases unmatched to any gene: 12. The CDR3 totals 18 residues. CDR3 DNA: TGTGCCAGCAGCTTAGGACGGGGGGGCGACCACTCTTACAATGAGCAGTTCTTC. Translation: CASSLGRGGDHSYNEQFF.

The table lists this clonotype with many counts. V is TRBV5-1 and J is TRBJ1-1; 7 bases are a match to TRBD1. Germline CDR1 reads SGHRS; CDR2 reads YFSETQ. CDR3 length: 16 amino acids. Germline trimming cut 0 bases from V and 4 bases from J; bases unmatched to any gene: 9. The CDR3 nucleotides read TGCGCCAGCAGCTTGGACGACAGGGCTTGGGGCACTGAAGCTTTCTTT. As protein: CASSLDDRAWGTEAFF.

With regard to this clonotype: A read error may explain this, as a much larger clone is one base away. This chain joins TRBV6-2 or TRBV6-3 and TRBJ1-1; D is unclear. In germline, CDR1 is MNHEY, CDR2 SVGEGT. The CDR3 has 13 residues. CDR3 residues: CAGSYVGQGGTFF. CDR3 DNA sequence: TGTGCCGGCAGTTACGTGGGCCAAGGAGGAACTTTCTTT.

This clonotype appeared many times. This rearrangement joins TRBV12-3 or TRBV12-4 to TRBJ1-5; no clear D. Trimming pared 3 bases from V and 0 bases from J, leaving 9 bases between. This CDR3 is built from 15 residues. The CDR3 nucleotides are TGTGCCAGCAGTTTGGGAGCTTATAGCAATCAGCCCCAGCATTTT. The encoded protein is CASSLGAYSNQPQHF.

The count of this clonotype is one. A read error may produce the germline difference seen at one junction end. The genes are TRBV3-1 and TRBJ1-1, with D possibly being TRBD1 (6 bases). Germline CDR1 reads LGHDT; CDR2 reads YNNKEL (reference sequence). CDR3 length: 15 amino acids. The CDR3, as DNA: TGCGCCAGCAGCCTTTCAGGGGCCCACCACGCTGAAGCTTCCTTT. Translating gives CASSLSGAHHAEASF.

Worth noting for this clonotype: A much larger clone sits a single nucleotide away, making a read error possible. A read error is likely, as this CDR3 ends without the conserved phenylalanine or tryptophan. CDR3 in amino acids: CASRQYLMNTEAFL. The CDR3 DNA reads TGTGCCAGCCGACAGTATTTGATGAACACTGAAGCTTTCCTT. This chain joins TRBV13 and TRBJ1-1, with D possibly TRBD1 on 5 matching bases. This CDR3 is 14 amino acids long. CDR1 PRHDT and CDR2 FYEKMQ come from the germline V gene (reference sequence). The V end was cut by 8 bases, the J end by 0 bases, with 13 bases between.

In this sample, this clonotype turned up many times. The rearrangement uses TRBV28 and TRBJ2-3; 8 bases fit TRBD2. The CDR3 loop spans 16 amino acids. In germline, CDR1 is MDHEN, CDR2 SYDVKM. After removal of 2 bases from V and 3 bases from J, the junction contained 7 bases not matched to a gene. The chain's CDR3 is CASSLRASGLTDTQYF. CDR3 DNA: TGTGCCAGCAGTTTACGGGCTAGCGGGCTAACAGATACGCAGTATTTT.

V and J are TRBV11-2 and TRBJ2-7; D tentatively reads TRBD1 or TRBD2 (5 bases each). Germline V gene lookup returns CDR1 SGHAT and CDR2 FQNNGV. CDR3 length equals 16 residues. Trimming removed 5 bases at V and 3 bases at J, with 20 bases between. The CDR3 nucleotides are TGTGCCAGCAGCCCCCCTTTGGGACGGCCAATCTACGAGCAGTACTTC. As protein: CASSPPLGRPIYEQYF.

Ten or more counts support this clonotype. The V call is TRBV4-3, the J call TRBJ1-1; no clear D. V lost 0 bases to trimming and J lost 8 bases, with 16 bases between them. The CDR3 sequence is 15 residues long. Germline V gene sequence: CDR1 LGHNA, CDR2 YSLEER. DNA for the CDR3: TGCGCCAGCAGCCAAGATATAGTCGGTTCCAGGGAAGCTTTCTTT. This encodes CASSQDIVGSREAFF.

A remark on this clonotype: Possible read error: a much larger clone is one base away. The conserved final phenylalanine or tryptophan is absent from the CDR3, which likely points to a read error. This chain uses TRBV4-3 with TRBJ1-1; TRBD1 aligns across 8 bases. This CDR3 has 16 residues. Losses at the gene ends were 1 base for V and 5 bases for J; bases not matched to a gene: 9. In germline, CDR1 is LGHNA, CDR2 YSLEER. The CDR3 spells CASSQGGQGFSTEAFS. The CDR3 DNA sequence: TGCGCCAGCAGCCAAGGTGGACAGGGATTTTCGACTGAAGCTTTCTCT.

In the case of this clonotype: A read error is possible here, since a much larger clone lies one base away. As DNA, the CDR3 is TGTGCCTGTAGATGGGAGGACAAAAGTGAAGCTTTCTTT. Encoded protein: CACRWEDKSEAFF. The genes are TRBV19 and TRBJ1-1; a possible D gene is TRBD1 (5 bases). The CDR3 contains 13 residues. Germline V lookup: CDR1 LNHDA, CDR2 SQIVND (reference sequence).

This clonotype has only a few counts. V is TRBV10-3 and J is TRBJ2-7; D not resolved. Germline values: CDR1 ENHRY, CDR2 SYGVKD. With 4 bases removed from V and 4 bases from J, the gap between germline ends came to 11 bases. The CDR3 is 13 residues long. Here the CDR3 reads CAISGPGSYEQYF. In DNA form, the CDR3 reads TGTGCCATCAGTGGGCCAGGTTCGTACGAGCAGTACTTC.

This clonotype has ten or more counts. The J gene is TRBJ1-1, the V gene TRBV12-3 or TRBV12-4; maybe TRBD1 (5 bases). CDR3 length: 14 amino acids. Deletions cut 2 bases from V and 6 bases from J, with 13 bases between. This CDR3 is CASSLLGGGAEAFF. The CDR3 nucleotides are TGTGCCAGCAGTTTACTGGGGGGGGGGGCTGAAGCTTTCTTT.

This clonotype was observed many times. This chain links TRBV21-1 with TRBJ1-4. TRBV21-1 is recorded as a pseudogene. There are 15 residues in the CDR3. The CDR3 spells CASSKAPATNEKLFF. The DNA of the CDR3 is TGTGCCAGCAGCAAAGCGCCCGCAACTAATGAAAAACTGTTTTTT.

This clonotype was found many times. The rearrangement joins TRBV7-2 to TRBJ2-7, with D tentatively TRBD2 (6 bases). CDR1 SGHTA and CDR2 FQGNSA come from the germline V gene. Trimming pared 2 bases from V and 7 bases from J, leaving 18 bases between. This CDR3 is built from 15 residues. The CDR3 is CASSLTSTALREQYF. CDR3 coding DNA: TGTGCCAGCAGCTTAACTAGCACAGCTTTGAGGGAGCAGTACTTC. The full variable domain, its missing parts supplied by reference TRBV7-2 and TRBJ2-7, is GAGVSQSPSNKVTEKGKDVELRCDPISGHTALYWYRQSLGQGLEFLIYFQGNSAPDKSGLPSDRFSAERTGGSVSTLTIQRTQQEDSAVYLCASSLTSTALREQYFGPGTRLTVT.

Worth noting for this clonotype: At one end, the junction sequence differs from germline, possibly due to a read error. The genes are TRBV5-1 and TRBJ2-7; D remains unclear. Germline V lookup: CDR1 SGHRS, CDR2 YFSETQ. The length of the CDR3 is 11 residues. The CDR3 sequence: CASSSSYGQYF. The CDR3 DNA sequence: TGCGCCAGCAGCTCCAGCTACGGGCAGTACTTC.